Presented here are 24 T cell receptor beta chains from one specimen sequenced in a study of T cell responses to AZD1222 COVID-19 vaccine. Produced via immunoSEQ multiplex PCR; TCRdb's table is partial and in-frame only. The table records roughly 150,000 clones, roughly 90% of them present only once. The specimen comprised peripheral blood, sampled on day 0 of AZD1222 vaccination. Receptors were obtained from an adult in good health.

This clone was detected once. The chain links TRBV10-3 to TRBJ2-2; D gene uncertain. CDR3 length: 13 amino acids. Trimming left V 0 bases short and J 7 bases short, with 6 bases between. In germline, CDR1 is ENHRY, CDR2 SYGVKD. CDR3 region: CAISESSGGELFF. The CDR3 region has the DNA TGTGCCATCAGTGAGTCGTCTGGCGGGGAGCTGTTTTTT.

This clone has only one observation. The chain recombines TRBV20-1 with TRBJ2-1; D may be TRBD1 (6 bases). This CDR3 spans 11 amino acids. Trimming stripped 0 bases from V and 13 bases from J, with 10 bases between. Per the germline V gene, CDR1 is DFQATT and CDR2 is SNEGSKA (reference sequence). The CDR3 here is CSARDQGIQFF. The CDR3 DNA reads as TGCAGTGCTAGAGATCAGGGGATCCAGTTCTTC.

This chain uses TRBV10-3 with TRBJ1-4; TRBD1 might be the D (6 bases). V was shortened by 4 bases and J by 1 base, with 10 bases between the two germline ends. This CDR3 comprises 15 residues. CDR1 and CDR2 from the germline V gene are ENHRY and SYGVKD. CDR3 DNA sequence: TGTGCCATCAGTGCGTACAGGGTAACTAATGAAAAACTGTTTTTT. Protein: CAISAYRVTNEKLFF.

The V and J genes are TRBV5-6 and TRBJ2-1, with no clear D. This CDR3 has 14 residues. Germline-derived CDR1 and CDR2 are SGHDT and YYEEEE. With 4 bases removed from V and 4 bases from J, the gap between germline ends came to 12 bases. CDR3 sequence reads: CASSIERLYNEQFF. In DNA form, the CDR3 reads TGTGCCAGCAGCATTGAGAGATTATACAATGAGCAGTTCTTC.

The J gene is TRBJ1-6, the V gene TRBV28; TRBD1 matches 7 bases. V was pared by 9 bases and J by 9 bases, with 8 bases of the junction left unmatched. The CDR3 has 13 residues. Looked up from germline, CDR1 is MDHEN and CDR2 is SYDVKM. Here the CDR3 reads CASGGTELSPLHF. The CDR3 bases are TGTGCCAGTGGGGGGACAGAACTTTCACCCCTCCACTTT. Full variable domain (rest looked up from reference TRBV28 and TRBJ1-6): DVKVTQSSRYLVKRTGEKVFLECVQDMDHENMFWYRQDPGLGLRLIYFSYDVKMKEKGDIPEGYSVSREKKERFSLILESASTNQTSMYLCASGGTELSPLHFGNGTRLTVT.

This rearrangement joins TRBV25-1 to TRBJ1-2; TRBD1 agrees at 11 bases. V was clipped by 4 bases and J by 4 bases; unmatched bases: 8. The CDR3 spans 16 residues. The germline CDR1 and CDR2 sequences are MGHDK and SYGVNS. The CDR3 reads CASSGWTGGYFYGYTF. The CDR3 DNA reads TGTGCCAGCAGTGGCTGGACAGGGGGCTATTTCTATGGCTACACCTTC.

V usage is TRBV27 and J usage is TRBJ2-2; perhaps D is TRBD1 or TRBD2 (5 bases each). CDR1 and CDR2 from the germline V gene are MNHEY and SMNVEV (reference sequence). Trimming removed 3 bases from V and 5 bases from J, with 7 bases in between. The CDR3 loop spans 13 amino acids. CDR3 in amino acids: CASSFGATGELFF. The CDR3 DNA is TGTGCCAGCAGTTTCGGGGCGACCGGGGAGCTGTTTTTT.

The genes are TRBV3-1 (or the pseudogene TRBV3-2) and TRBJ2-1, with TRBD1 identical over 9 bases. The CDR3 is 15 amino acids. V gave up 4 bases and J gave up 4 bases; unmatched junction bases: 5. Germline-derived CDR1 and CDR2 are LGHDT and YNNKEL (reference sequence). CDR3 in amino acids: CASSRGTGRYNEQFF. CDR3 in DNA: TGTGCCAGCAGCCGCGGGACAGGGAGATACAATGAGCAGTTCTTC.

CDR3 sequence reads: CASSLRTGTNTEAFF. CDR3 DNA sequence: TGTGCCAGCAGCCTAAGGACAGGAACGAACACTGAAGCTTTCTTT. The V gene is TRBV7-2, the J gene TRBJ1-1; 7 bases fit TRBD1. Germline values: CDR1 SGHTA, CDR2 FQGNSA. The V gene end was trimmed by 5 bases and the J gene end by 1 base; junction bases not matched to a gene: 7. CDR3 length equals 15 residues.

This clone is judged large. The J gene is TRBJ2-7, the V gene TRBV4-3; 10 bases match TRBD2. The CDR3 consists of 15 residues. V lost 3 bases to trimming and J lost 3 bases; unmatched junction nucleotides: 5. Germline V gene lookup returns CDR1 LGHNA and CDR2 YSLEER. DNA for the CDR3: TGCGCCAGCAGCCAGCGGACTAGCGGAAGCTACGAGCAGTACTTC. Its translation is CASSQRTSGSYEQYF.

The V call is TRBV5-6, the J call TRBJ1-4; D may be TRBD1 (6 bases). Germline lookup yields CDR1 SGHDT and CDR2 YYEEEE. The CDR3 loop spans 15 amino acids. Trimming left V 0 bases short and J 8 bases short, with 14 bases between. The CDR3 DNA follows: TGTGCCAGCAGCTTGGTGGGGGGCCTTAAAGAAAAACTGTTTTTT. It codes for CASSLVGGLKEKLFF.

This rearrangement joins TRBV30 to TRBJ1-1; maybe TRBD1 (5 bases). The V gene lost 2 bases and the J gene lost 5 bases, with 18 bases spanning the gap. Germline CDR1 is GTSNPN and CDR2 is SVGIG (reference sequence). The CDR3 runs to 15 residues. DNA of the CDR3: TGTGCCTGGAGTCCTTGGGGGGGAAAGGAAACTGAAGCTTTCTTT. This codes for CAWSPWGGKETEAFF.

The gene calls are TRBV14 and TRBJ2-7; 7 bases are a match to TRBD1. From germline, CDR1 is SGHDN and CDR2 FVKESK. CDR3 length: 15 residues. The J segment lost 3 bases and the V segment lost 2 bases, leaving 7 bases of the junction unmatched. The CDR3 region is CASSQRSGGFYEQYF. CDR3 DNA sequence: TGTGCCAGCAGCCAACGGTCAGGGGGATTCTACGAGCAGTACTTC.

The rearrangement joins TRBV6-2 or TRBV6-3 to TRBJ1-1, with TRBD1 matching 8 bases. This CDR3 has 14 residues. J lost 6 bases, V lost 2 bases, and 5 bases had no gene match. CDR1 is MNHEY and CDR2 is SVGEGT in the germline V gene. This chain's CDR3 is CASSYRDRGAEAFF. In DNA form, the CDR3 reads TGTGCCAGCAGTTACCGTGACAGGGGCGCTGAAGCTTTCTTT.

V is TRBV2 and J is TRBJ1-1; no clear D gene. CDR1 is SNHLY and CDR2 is FYNNEI in the germline V gene. The CDR3 consists of 15 residues. V lost 3 bases and J 3 bases, leaving 14 bases between the germline ends. The CDR3 spells CASSDLGPPHTEAFF. In DNA, the CDR3 is TGTGCCAGCAGTGACCTCGGGCCTCCTCACACTGAAGCTTTCTTT.

This clone showed up just once. The J gene is TRBJ2-4, the V gene TRBV7-3; 14 bases are shared with TRBD2. V shed 1 base and J 0 bases; nucleotides not matched to a gene: 8. Germline V gene sequence: CDR1 SGHTA, CDR2 FQGTGA. This CDR3 contains 20 residues. The CDR3 region is CASSLRPGLAGGEAKNIQYF. The CDR3 bases are TGTGCCAGCAGCTTAAGGCCCGGACTAGCGGGAGGAGAAGCCAAAAACATTCAGTACTTC.

V and J are TRBV19 and TRBJ1-2, with TRBD1 identical over 9 bases. V lost 4 bases and J lost 8; bases outside the gene matches: 11. The germline V gene encodes CDR1 LNHDA and CDR2 SQIVND (reference sequence). The CDR3 totals 15 residues. The CDR3 is CASSSRDREGLGYTF. CDR3 bases: TGTGCCAGTAGTAGCCGGGACAGGGAAGGTTTGGGCTACACCTTC.

This sequence joins TRBV19 and TRBJ1-5; tentative D call: TRBD1 (6 bases). Trimming removed 5 bases from V and 0 bases from J, with 11 bases in between. CDR3 length: 15 residues. Germline V CDR1 and CDR2: LNHDA, SQIVND (reference sequence). The CDR3 sequence is CASSPGTLSNQPQHF. The CDR3 DNA sequence: TGTGCCAGTAGTCCGGGGACACTTAGCAATCAGCCCCAGCATTTT.

The chain is built from TRBV13 and TRBJ2-1, with D uncertain. Trimming removed 0 bases from V and 0 bases from J, with 6 bases in between. Germline V lookup: CDR1 PRHDT, CDR2 FYEKMQ (reference sequence). This CDR3 comprises 15 residues. The CDR3 sequence is CASSLGLSSYNEQFF. The CDR3 DNA follows: TGTGCCAGCAGCTTAGGACTTAGCTCCTACAATGAGCAGTTCTTC.

V and J are TRBV7-9 and TRBJ1-2, with a possible D match to TRBD1 (5 bases). Trimming cost V 2 bases and J 8 bases, with 12 bases left between them. There are 13 residues in the CDR3. Germline values: CDR1 SEHNR, CDR2 FQNEAQ (reference sequence). CDR3 sequence reads: CASSLSQGEGYTF. For the CDR3, the DNA is TGTGCCAGCAGCTTAAGTCAGGGTGAGGGCTACACCTTC.

With regard to this clone: Other nucleotide sequences from this sample produce the same CDR3. The chain links TRBV7-9 to TRBJ1-2; D remains ambiguous. V lost 1 base, J lost 3 bases, and 0 bases lay in between. The CDR3 is 11 residues long. The V gene's germline CDR1 is SEHNR and CDR2 FQNEAQ (reference sequence). The CDR3 sequence: CASSLDYGYTF. Here the CDR3 DNA reads TGTGCCAGCAGCTTAGACTATGGCTACACCTTC.

The CDR3 sequence: CASSQPPYKDRARNYGYTF. DNA of the CDR3: TGTGCCAGCAGCCAGCCCCCATATAAGGACAGGGCGAGAAACTATGGCTACACCTTC. The V call is TRBV11-2, the J call TRBJ1-2; 8 nucleotides line up with TRBD1. The CDR3 length is 19 residues. Germline V gene data show CDR1 as SGHAT and CDR2 as FQNNGV. V lost 5 bases to trimming and J lost 2 bases; unmatched junction nucleotides: 19.

Note on this clone: At one end, the junction sequence differs from germline, possibly due to a read error. This chain joins TRBV3-1 (or the pseudogene TRBV3-2) and TRBJ2-3; D may be TRBD1 (5 bases). The CDR3 spans 17 residues. CDR1 is LGHDT and CDR2 is YNNKEL in the germline V gene (reference sequence). CDR3: CASSQEVGFRDTGTQYF. Here the CDR3 DNA reads TGTGCCAGCAGCCAAGAGGTCGGATTTCGAGACACAGGTACGCAGTATTTT.

J is TRBJ1-5 and V is TRBV6-4, with D uncertain. This CDR3 spans 12 amino acids. Between the trimmed V and J ends, which lost 5 bases and 4 bases, there was a span of 6 bases. Germline CDR1 MRHNA, CDR2 SNTAGT. CDR3 in amino acids: CASSRENQPQHF. The CDR3 nucleotides read TGTGCCAGCAGTCGGGAGAATCAGCCCCAGCATTTT.